This TCR beta chain appears in the sequencing data of a study of T cell clonotyping in hematopoietic cell transplantation. Study observations and caveats: No sorting was done, leaving CD4 and CD8 contributions mixed. Recipient TCR diversity dropped after transplant; expanded clonotypes rose from day 30 to 180.

Concerning this clone: Its antigen remains unidentified.

The data were produced by immunoSEQ multiplex PCR, yet TCRdb's version contains in-frame clones alone and is incomplete. This table has about 9,400 clones, 60% to 80% appearing once. Sequenced here: PBMCs, sampled 180 days after allogeneic stem cell transplant. The receptor comes from a male patient aged 40-55 years who had an allogeneic stem cell transplant from a related donor, so the T cells may come from the graft donor. Some clones in this sample may be carry-over from other donors' samples.

The DNA for the CDR3 is TGTGCCAGCAGTTTATTGGGCGGGACAGATGAAGCTTTCTTT. It is translated as CASSLLGGTDEAFF. V usage is TRBV28 and J usage is TRBJ1-1; 7 nucleotides align to TRBD1. CDR1 is MDHEN, CDR2 SYDVKM, per germline. The CDR3 runs to 14 residues. Losses at the gene ends were 1 base for V and 7 bases for J; bases not matched to a gene: 6.